This T cell receptor (beta chain) was recorded in a study of post-analysis software for immune sequencing data. General study points: Five or six TRBV segments, including TRBV5-6, TRBV5-1 and TRBV20-1, were more frequent in patients than controls.

The authors incorporated unique molecular identifiers into the TCR beta cDNA libraries. TCRdb re-analysed the PCR reads in MiXCR, keeping a single row per CDR3 protein. The sample holds around 770,000 distinct CDR3 sequences; 35% to 55% are singletons and the top ten take over 4.5%. CDR1 is SNHLY, CDR2 FYNNEI, per germline. This CDR3 is built from 15 residues. Trimming stripped 0 bases from V and 5 bases from J, with 11 bases between. As for this clonotype: Its antigen is not identified.

Sequencing was carried out using blood. The V and J genes are TRBV2 and TRBJ2-1; D may match TRBD1 or TRBD2 (5 bases each). This clonotype originated in a girl under 18 with multiple sclerosis. This chain's CDR3 is CASSEAPRGNNEQFF. DNA for the CDR3: TGTGCCAGCAGTGAAGCCCCCCGGGGCAACAATGAGCAGTTCTTC.